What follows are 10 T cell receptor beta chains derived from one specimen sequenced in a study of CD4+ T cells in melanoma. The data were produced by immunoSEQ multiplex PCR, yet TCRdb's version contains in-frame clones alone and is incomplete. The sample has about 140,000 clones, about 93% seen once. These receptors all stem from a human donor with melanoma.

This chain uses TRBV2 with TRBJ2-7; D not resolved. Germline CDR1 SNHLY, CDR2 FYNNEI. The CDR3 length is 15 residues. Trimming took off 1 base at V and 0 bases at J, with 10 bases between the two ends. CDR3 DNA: TGTGCCAGCAGTGAAGGTGGGGAAAGCTCCTACGAGCAGTACTTC. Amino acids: CASSEGGESSYEQYF.

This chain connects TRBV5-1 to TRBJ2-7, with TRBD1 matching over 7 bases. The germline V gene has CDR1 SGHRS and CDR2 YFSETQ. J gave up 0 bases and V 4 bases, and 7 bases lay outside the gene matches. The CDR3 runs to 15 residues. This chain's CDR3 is CASSVTGLSSYEQYF. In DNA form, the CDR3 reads TGCGCCAGCAGCGTGACAGGGCTGAGCTCCTACGAGCAGTACTTC.

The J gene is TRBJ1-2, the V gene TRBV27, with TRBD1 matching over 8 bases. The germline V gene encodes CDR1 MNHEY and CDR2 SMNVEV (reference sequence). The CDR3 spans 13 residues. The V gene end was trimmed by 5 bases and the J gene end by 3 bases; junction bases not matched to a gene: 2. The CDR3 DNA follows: TGTGCCAGCAGTACGGACAGGGACTATGGCTACACCTTC. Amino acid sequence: CASSTDRDYGYTF.

CDR3 loop: CAWTQSDTQYF. CDR3 in DNA: TGTGCCTGGACTCAATCAGATACGCAGTATTTT. The rearrangement links TRBV30 to TRBJ2-3; D gene uncertain. Germline V lookup: CDR1 GTSNPN, CDR2 SVGIG (reference sequence). The CDR3 runs 11 residues. Trimming pared 4 bases from V and 4 bases from J, leaving 6 bases between.

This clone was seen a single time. CDR3 region: CASSLQGQNRETQYF. DNA of the CDR3: TGTGCCAGCAGCTTACAAGGCCAAAACCGGGAGACCCAGTACTTC. The rearrangement uses TRBV7-3 and TRBJ2-5; D unresolved. CDR3 length: 15 amino acids. Germline CDR1 reads SGHTA; CDR2 reads FQGTGA. The ends were cut back, 2 bases at V and 5 bases at J, with 15 bases in the middle.

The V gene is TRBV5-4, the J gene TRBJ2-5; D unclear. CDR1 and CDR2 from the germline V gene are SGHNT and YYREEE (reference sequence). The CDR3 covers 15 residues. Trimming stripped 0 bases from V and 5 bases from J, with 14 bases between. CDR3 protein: CASSLGQVVGETQYF. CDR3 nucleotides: TGTGCCAGCAGCTTGGGGCAGGTGGTAGGGGAGACCCAGTACTTC. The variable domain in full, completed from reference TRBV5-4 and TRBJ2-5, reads ETGVTQSPTHLIKTRGQQVTLRCSSQSGHNTVSWYQQALGQGPQFIFQYYREEENGRGNFPPRFSGLQFPNYSSELNVNALELDDSALYLCASSLGQVVGETQYFGPGTRLLVL.

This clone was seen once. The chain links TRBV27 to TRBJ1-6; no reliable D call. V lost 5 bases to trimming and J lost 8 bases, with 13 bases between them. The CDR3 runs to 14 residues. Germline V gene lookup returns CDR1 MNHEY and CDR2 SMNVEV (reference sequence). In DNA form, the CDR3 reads TGTGCCAGCAGTCAGGACGGATTCCATTCACCCCTCCACTTT. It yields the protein CASSQDGFHSPLHF.

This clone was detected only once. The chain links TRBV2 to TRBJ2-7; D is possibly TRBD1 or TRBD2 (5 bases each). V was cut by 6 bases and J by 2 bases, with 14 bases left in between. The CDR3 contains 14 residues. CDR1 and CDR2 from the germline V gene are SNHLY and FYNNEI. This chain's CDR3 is CASRRGAVAYEQYF. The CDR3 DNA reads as TGTGCCAGCAGGAGGGGCGCGGTCGCCTACGAGCAGTACTTC.

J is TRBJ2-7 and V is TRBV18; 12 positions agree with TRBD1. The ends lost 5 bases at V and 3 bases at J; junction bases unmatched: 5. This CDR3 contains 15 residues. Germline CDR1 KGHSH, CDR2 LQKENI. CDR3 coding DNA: TGTGCCAGCTCATCCGGGACAGGGGGCTTCTACGAGCAGTACTTC. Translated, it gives CASSSGTGGFYEQYF. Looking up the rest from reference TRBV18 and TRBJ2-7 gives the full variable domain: NAGVMQNPRHLVRRRGQEARLRCSPMKGHSHVYWYRQLPEEGLKFMVYLQKENIIDESGMPKERFSAEFPKEGPSILRIQQVVRGDSAAYFCASSSGTGGFYEQYFGPGTRLTVT.

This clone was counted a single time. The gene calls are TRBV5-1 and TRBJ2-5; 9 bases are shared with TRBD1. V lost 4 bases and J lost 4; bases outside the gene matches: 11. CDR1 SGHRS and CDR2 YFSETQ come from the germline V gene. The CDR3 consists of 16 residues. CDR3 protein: CASSLGGQGRGETQYF. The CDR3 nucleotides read TGCGCCAGCAGCCTAGGGGGACAGGGAAGGGGAGAGACCCAGTACTTC.